These T cell receptor beta chains were read from a single sample in a study of blood T cell repertoires in COVID-19. Repertoires were generated with immunoSEQ multiplex PCR, while TCRdb's copy carries only in-frame clones and drops some. The table has 130,000 to 150,000 clones, roughly 87% seen once. The specimen sequenced was peripheral blood. These receptors originate from a woman aged 45 to 65 with acute or convalescent COVID-19. Both conserved end residues are part of each CDR3. The D gene is left open where the match is weak. Clone size is stated in some rows and not others, as once, few, many or a class when expanded.

d_gene,v_gene,j_gene,abundance,CDR3nt,CDR3aa
-,TRBV5-4,TRBJ1-1,-,TGTGCCAGCAGCTTGGCCGGGCAGGGGAAAATTGAAGCTTTCTTT,CASSLAGQGKIEAFF
-,TRBV2,TRBJ1-1,-,TGTGCCAGCATCCGACAGGAGTCTGGGACTGAAGCTTTCTTT,CASIRQESGTEAFF
-,TRBV12-3/TRBV12-4,TRBJ2-7,-,TGTGCCAGCAGTTTGTTTGGGGAGTCCGAGCAGTACTTC,CASSLFGESEQYF
-,TRBV5-1,TRBJ1-1,-,TGCGCCAGCAGCTTGGCCGGAAACAGCCAGAACACTGAAGCTTTCTTT,CASSLAGNSQNTEAFF
-,TRBV5-8,TRBJ2-3,-,TGTGCCAGCAGCCCTACGACAGATACGCAGTATTTT,CASSPTTDTQYF
-,TRBV9,TRBJ1-2,-,TGTGCCAGCAGCCCCTGGGAGGGGCATCGCTTCCTTGGCTACACCTTC,CASSPWEGHRFLGYTF
TRBD1,TRBV5-1,TRBJ1-4,-,TGCGCCAGCAGCTTTGGACAGGGTGGGTCTAATGAAAAACTGTTTTTT,CASSFGQGGSNEKLFF
-,TRBV19,TRBJ2-7,once,TGTGCCAGTAGTTCAGCCTACGAGCAGTACTTC,CASSSAYEQYF
TRBD1,TRBV5-6,TRBJ2-6,once,TGTGCCAGCAGCCATGGGGTGGGACAGGGCGCTGGGGCCAACGTCCTGACTTTC,CASSHGVGQGAGANVLTF
TRBD1,TRBV7-6,TRBJ1-4,-,TGTGCCAGCAGCTTAGACGGGACAGGGGGGGAAAAACTGTTTTTT,CASSLDGTGGEKLFF
-,TRBV29-1,TRBJ2-1,-,TGCAGCGTTGAAATTAAGGGTCAGGGACTGTACAATGAGCAGTTCTTC,CSVEIKGQGLYNEQFF
-,TRBV18,TRBJ2-3,-,TGTGCCAGCTCACCCGAACTCACAGATACGCAGTATTTT,CASSPELTDTQYF
-,TRBV27,TRBJ1-2,-,TGTGCCAGCAGTTTTCGCCAGGGACTAGAGTATGGCTACACCTTC,CASSFRQGLEYGYTF
TRBD1,TRBV11-1,TRBJ1-2,-,TGTGCCAGCAGCTTGGGGGACAGGGGGTCCGGCTATGGCTACACCTTC,CASSLGDRGSGYGYTF
TRBD2,TRBV11-2,TRBJ2-1,-,TGTGCCAGCAGCCCGACTAGCGGGAGGGGCAATGAGCAGTTCTTC,CASSPTSGRGNEQFF
-,TRBV20-1,TRBJ1-1,once,TGCAGTGCAAGGGGCACTGAAGCTTTCTTT,CSARGTEAFF
TRBD1,TRBV5-1,TRBJ2-5,-,TGCGCCAGCAGCTCTAGTCCAGGGGGCTCCACCCAGTACTTC,CASSSSPGGSTQYF
TRBD1,TRBV4-1,TRBJ2-1,-,TGCGCCAGCAGTTTTGACAGGGGATTACAATATGAGCAGTTCTTC,CASSFDRGLQYEQFF
-,TRBV6-5,TRBJ1-5,-,TGTGCCAGCACCCAGGGGAATAGCAATCAGCCCCAGCATTTT,CASTQGNSNQPQHF
TRBD2,TRBV5-1,TRBJ2-5,-,TGCGCCAGCAGCTTGGAAGTAGCGGGAGGAGGAGAGACCCAGTACTTC,CASSLEVAGGGETQYF
TRBD1,TRBV28,TRBJ2-7,-,TGTGCCAGCAGTTTTTTGACAGGGAGCTCCTACGAGCAGTACTTC,CASSFLTGSSYEQYF
TRBD2,TRBV5-1,TRBJ2-1,-,TGCGCCAGCAGCGCTAGCGGCAGCTCCTACAATGAGCAGTTCTTC,CASSASGSSYNEQFF
-,TRBV21-1,TRBJ1-2,-,TGTGCCAGGGGACAGTATGGCTACACCTTC,CARGQYGYTF
-,TRBV2,TRBJ2-3,-,TGTGCCAGCAACGGGCCAGGGGGCGGGGGAACAGATACGCAGTATTTT,CASNGPGGGGTDTQYF
-,TRBV15,TRBJ1-4,-,TGTGCCACCAGCAGACTTGCAACTAATGAAAAACTGTTTTTT,CATSRLATNEKLFF
TRBD2,TRBV30,TRBJ2-2,-,TGTGCCTGGACTCTAGCGGGGGGCCGCGGCGGGGAGCTGTTTTTT,CAWTLAGGRGGELFF
-,TRBV12-5,TRBJ1-1,-,TGTGCTAGTGGCTACCGAGAGGGGGTTTGGATGAACACTGAAGCTTTCTTT,CASGYREGVWMNTEAFF